This T cell receptor beta chain was observed in a study of blood T cells in healthy people across ages. A second PCR of about 6 to 11 cycles used a sample-barcoded 5' primer and a J-beta primer mix. TCRdb fed the 5' RACE reads into MiXCR, producing one record per CDR3 protein. The sample has 800,000 or so distinct CDR3 sequences, roughly 25% seen once. In germline, CDR1 is LGHNA, CDR2 YNFKEQ. The V and J ends lost 0 bases and 0 bases respectively, with 6 bases between them. The CDR3 spans 15 residues. The same data also went into a second study, on T cells of mothers and their children.

The chain recombines TRBV4-2 with TRBJ2-1, with unresolved D. The source of this sequence is a boy aged 10-17 years in good health. Sequenced sample: blood. CDR3 bases: TGTGCCAGCAGCCAAGACAGCCCCTCCTACAATGAGCAGTTCTTC. Amino acid sequence: CASSQDSPSYNEQFF.